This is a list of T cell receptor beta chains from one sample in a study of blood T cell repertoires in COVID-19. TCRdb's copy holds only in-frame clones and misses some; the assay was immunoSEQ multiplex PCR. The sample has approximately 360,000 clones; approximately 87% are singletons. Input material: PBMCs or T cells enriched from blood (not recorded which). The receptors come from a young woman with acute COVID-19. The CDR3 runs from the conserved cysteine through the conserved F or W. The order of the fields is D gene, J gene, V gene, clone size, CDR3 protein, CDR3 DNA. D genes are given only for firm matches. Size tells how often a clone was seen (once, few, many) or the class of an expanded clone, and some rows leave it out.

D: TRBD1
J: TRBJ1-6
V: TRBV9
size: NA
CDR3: CASSVSGGENSPLHF
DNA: TGTGCCAGCAGCGTATCAGGGGGCGAAAATTCACCCCTCCACTTT

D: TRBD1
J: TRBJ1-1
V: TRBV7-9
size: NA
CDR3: CASSRSGTGNTEAFF
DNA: TGTGCCAGCAGCCGATCCGGGACAGGGAACACTGAAGCTTTCTTT

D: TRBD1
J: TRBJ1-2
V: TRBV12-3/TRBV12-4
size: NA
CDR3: CASRKKTGMGYTF
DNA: TGTGCCAGCAGGAAAAAGACAGGGATGGGCTACACCTTC

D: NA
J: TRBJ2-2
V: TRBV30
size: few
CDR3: CAWRGRGNTGELFF
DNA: TGTGCCTGGAGGGGCAGGGGGAACACCGGGGAGCTGTTTTTT

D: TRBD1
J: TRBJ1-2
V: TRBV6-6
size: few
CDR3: CASSGTENYGYTF
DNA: TGTGCCAGCAGTGGGACAGAAAACTATGGCTACACCTTC

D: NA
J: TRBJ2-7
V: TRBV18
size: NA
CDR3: CASSPQSNYEQYF
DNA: TGTGCCAGCTCACCACAGAGTAACTACGAGCAGTACTTC

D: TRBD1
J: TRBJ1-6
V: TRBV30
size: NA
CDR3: CAWAKDRAYSPLHF
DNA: TGTGCCTGGGCCAAGGACAGGGCTTATTCACCCCTCCACTTT

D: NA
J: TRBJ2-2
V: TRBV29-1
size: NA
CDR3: CSVEAPNTGELFF
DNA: TGCAGCGTTGAAGCTCCCAACACCGGGGAGCTGTTTTTT

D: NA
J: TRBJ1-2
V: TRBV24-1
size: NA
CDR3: CATSGSQGINYGYTF
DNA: TGTGCCACCAGTGGCTCACAGGGAATCAACTATGGCTACACCTTC

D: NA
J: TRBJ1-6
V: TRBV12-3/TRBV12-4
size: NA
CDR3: CATRWGRNSPLHF
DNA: TGTGCCACCCGCTGGGGCCGAAATTCACCCCTCCACTTT

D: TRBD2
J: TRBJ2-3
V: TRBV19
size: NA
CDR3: CASSIGLAGAQYF
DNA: TGTGCCAGTAGTATAGGGCTTGCGGGGGCGCAGTATTTT

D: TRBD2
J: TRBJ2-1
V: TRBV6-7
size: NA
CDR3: CASSTSGGARDNEQFF
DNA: TGTGCCAGCAGTACTAGCGGGGGGGCCCGAGACAATGAGCAGTTCTTC